The T cell receptor beta chain under discussion was sequenced for a study of cytomegalovirus exposure and HLA in healthy donors. Data came from immunoSEQ multiplex PCR; TCRdb stores just in-frame clones and leaves some out. The sample shows about 360,000 clones, 70% to 90% of them seen only once. This CDR3 is built from 14 residues. Germline V lookup: CDR1 MNHEY, CDR2 SVGAGI. V dropped 1 base and J dropped 2 bases, with 8 bases sitting between them. Study findings and constraints: Generally TCR sequences proved uncommon, though certain public TCRs appeared in numerous donors. In a later analysis, first-cohort TCR clusters were found to tend to co-occur in the roughly 120 validation repertoires.

This clone was observed a few times. No antigen is known for it. The TCR sequence derives from a woman between 18 and 29 years old in good health and CMV-seronegative. The chain combines TRBV6-5 with TRBJ1-2; possibly TRBD1 for D (6 bases). Sequenced: PBMCs. DNA for the CDR3: TGTGCCAGCAGTTACTGGCAGGGGAACTATGGCTACACCTTC. Protein sequence: CASSYWQGNYGYTF.